Listed below are T cell receptor beta chains from one sample, sequenced in a study of T cell repertoires in cytomegalovirus infection. Their antigen targets remain unknown. One entry per CDR3 protein results from TCRdb running MiXCR on the reads. The sample lists about 55,000 distinct CDR3 sequences; about 18% were seen once. This sample comprised CD8+ T cells from cultured PBMCs, obtained from culture after CMV antigen stimulation. The receptors originated from a human donor in good health (CMV status not recorded). Some clones in this sample may be carry-over from other donors' samples. Both conserved end residues are part of each CDR3. A D gene is named only where the DNA matches it firmly. Clone size is not always given. Where it is, it says once, few, many or a class for expanded clones.

V gene	J gene	D gene	clone size	CDR3 protein	CDR3 DNA
TRBV10-2	TRBJ2-1	.	.	CASSGVSYNEQFF	TGCGCCAGCAGTGGGGTGTCCTACAATGAGCAGTTCTTC
TRBV12-5	TRBJ2-7	.	.	CASGPGTPPYEQYF	TGTGCTAGTGGCCCTGGGACACCACCGTACGAGCAGTACTTC
TRBV15	TRBJ2-3	.	once	CATSRDWADTQYF	TGTGCCACCAGCAGAGACTGGGCAGATACGCAGTATTTT
TRBV7-8	TRBJ2-5	.	many	CASSLAGHSLETQYF	TGTGCCAGCAGCTTAGCTGGACACAGCTTAGAGACCCAGTACTTC
TRBV12-3/TRBV12-4	TRBJ1-1	.	few	CASSFGTEAFF	TGTGCCAGCAGTTTCGGCACTGAAGCTTTCTTT
TRBV6-5	TRBJ2-7	.	many	CASARLRSYEQYF	TGTGCCAGCGCCCGACTGAGGAGCTACGAGCAGTACTTC
TRBV4-1	TRBJ1-2	.	few	CASSQDERANYGYTF	TGCGCCAGCAGCCAAGATGAAAGAGCTAACTATGGCTACACCTTC
TRBV11-3	TRBJ2-7	.	many	CASSLLGAPYEQYF	TGTGCCAGCAGCTTACTGGGAGCACCCTACGAGCAGTACTTC
TRBV9	TRBJ2-5	TRBD1	.	CASSVGGTGLSGGETQYF	TGTGCCAGCAGCGTAGGAGGGACAGGGCTGAGTGGCGGGGAGACCCAGTACTTC
TRBV20-1	TRBJ1-1	.	.	CSARVTDTEAFF	TGCAGTGCTAGAGTTACGGACACTGAAGCTTTCTTT
TRBV12-3/TRBV12-4	TRBJ2-5	.	few	CASSSLGTSGLGETQYF	TGTGCCAGCAGTTCCCTAGGGACGAGCGGGCTGGGAGAGACCCAGTACTTC
TRBV11-3	TRBJ2-3	.	.	CASSFKAEGDTQYF	TGTGCCAGCAGCTTTAAAGCCGAGGGGGATACGCAGTATTTT
TRBV4-2	TRBJ1-1	.	few	CASSQVLREKDEAFF	TGTGCCAGCAGCCAAGTTCTCAGGGAAAAAGATGAAGCTTTCTTT
TRBV7-2	TRBJ2-3	TRBD2	few	CASSLEWGSGRNTDTQYF	TGTGCCAGCAGCTTAGAATGGGGTAGCGGGAGGAACACAGATACGCAGTATTTT
TRBV19	TRBJ1-2	.	.	CASSIGTLDGYTF	TGTGCCAGTAGTATAGGGACGCTCGACGGCTACACCTTC
TRBV12-3/TRBV12-4	TRBJ2-1	.	.	CASSWTGNSYNEQFF	TGTGCCAGCAGTTGGACGGGGAACTCCTACAATGAGCAGTTCTTC
TRBV7-2	TRBJ2-6	.	few	CASGYSGANVLTF	TGTGCCAGCGGATACTCTGGGGCCAACGTCCTGACTTTC
TRBV7-2	TRBJ2-2	TRBD2	.	CASSPWDYRRGTGELFF	TGTGCCAGCAGCCCCTGGGACTACCGGCGAGGCACCGGGGAGCTGTTTTTT